This entry features one T cell receptor beta chain sequence. The sample originates from a study of glioma-infiltrating T cells after dendritic cell vaccination. This table comes from immunoSEQ multiplex PCR, and its TCRdb copy is limited to in-frame clones, with some not included. The sample lists about 38,000 clones; 70% to 85% were seen once. The CDR3 sequence is 17 residues long. Looked up from germline, CDR1 is LGHNA and CDR2 is YSLEER. The junction had 11 bases not matched to a gene; V was cut back by 5 bases and J by 4 bases. This TCR was sampled from a human donor with glioblastoma. The V gene is TRBV4-3, the J gene TRBJ2-3; 11 bases line up with TRBD1. This specimen was blood, taken before dendritic cell vaccination. CDR3 bases: TGCGCCAGCAGCTGGTCGGTTGGACAGGGGGCCGCAGATACGCAGTATTTT. Amino acid sequence: CASSWSVGQGAADTQYF.